Included here is one T cell receptor beta chain sequence, with context. The antigen is unknown. The data were obtained in a study of siplizumab effects on memory and regulatory T cells. This CDR3 is built from 15 residues. The ends were cut back, 1 base at V and 4 bases at J, with 12 bases in the middle. Germline-derived CDR1 and CDR2 are SGHDT and YYEEEE. Points from the study as a whole: Naive T cells looked more diverse than memory cells and looked like major alloresponse contributors. Proliferating Tregs in siplizumab cultures were never verified as suppressive. Significantly reduced by siplizumab was the cumulative frequency of alloreactive sequences, namely those traceable to unstimulated CD4+ memory cells. Mapping to unstimulated subsets was achieved for only a minor fraction of alloreactive clones.

Measured with immunoSEQ multiplex PCR; TCRdb has only the in-frame clones, and not every one. The sample consists of 100,000 to 110,000 clones, more than 90% of them appearing once. The TCR was taken from a human donor in good health. The chain links TRBV5-6 to TRBJ2-1; perhaps TRBD2 as D (5 bases). Material for sequencing was CD4+ T cells sorted from blood. The CDR3 nucleotides read TGTGCCAGCAGCTTGTCCGCGGGTTCGTACAATGAGCAGTTCTTC. It encodes CASSLSAGSYNEQFF.